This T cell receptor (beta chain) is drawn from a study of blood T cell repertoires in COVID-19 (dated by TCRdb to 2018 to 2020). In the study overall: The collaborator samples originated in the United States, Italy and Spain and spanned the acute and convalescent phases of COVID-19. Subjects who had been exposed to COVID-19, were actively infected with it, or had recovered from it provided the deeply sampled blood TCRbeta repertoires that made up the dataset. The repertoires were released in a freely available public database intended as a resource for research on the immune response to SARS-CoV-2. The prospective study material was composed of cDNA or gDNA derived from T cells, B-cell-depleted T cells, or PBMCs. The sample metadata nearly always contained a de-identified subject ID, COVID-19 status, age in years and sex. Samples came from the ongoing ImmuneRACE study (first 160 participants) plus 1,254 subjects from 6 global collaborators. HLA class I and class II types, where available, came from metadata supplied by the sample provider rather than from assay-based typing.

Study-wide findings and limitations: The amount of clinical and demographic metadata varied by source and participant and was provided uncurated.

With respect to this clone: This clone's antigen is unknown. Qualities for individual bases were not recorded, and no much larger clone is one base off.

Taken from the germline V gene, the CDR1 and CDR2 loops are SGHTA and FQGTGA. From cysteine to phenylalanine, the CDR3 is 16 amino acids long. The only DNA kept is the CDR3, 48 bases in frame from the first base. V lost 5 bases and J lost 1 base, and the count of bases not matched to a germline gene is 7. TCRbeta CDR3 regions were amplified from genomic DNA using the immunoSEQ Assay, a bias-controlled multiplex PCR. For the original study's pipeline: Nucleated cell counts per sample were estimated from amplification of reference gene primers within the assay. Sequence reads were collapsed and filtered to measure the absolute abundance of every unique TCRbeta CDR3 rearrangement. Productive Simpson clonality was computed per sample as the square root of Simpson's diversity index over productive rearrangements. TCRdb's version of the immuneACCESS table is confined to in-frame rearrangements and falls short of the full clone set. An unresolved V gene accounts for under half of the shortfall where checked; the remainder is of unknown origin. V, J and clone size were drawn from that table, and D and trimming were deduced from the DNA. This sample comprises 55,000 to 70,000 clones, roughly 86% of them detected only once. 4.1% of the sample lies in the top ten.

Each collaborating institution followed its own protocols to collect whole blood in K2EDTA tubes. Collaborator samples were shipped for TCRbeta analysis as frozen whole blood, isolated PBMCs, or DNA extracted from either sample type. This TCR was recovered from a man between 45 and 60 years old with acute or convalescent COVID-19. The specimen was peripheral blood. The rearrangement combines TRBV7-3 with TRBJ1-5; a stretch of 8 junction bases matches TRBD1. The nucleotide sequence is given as TGTGCCAGCAGCATATACAGGGGGGGGAGCAATCAGCCCCAGCATTTT. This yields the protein CASSIYRGGSNQPQHF.